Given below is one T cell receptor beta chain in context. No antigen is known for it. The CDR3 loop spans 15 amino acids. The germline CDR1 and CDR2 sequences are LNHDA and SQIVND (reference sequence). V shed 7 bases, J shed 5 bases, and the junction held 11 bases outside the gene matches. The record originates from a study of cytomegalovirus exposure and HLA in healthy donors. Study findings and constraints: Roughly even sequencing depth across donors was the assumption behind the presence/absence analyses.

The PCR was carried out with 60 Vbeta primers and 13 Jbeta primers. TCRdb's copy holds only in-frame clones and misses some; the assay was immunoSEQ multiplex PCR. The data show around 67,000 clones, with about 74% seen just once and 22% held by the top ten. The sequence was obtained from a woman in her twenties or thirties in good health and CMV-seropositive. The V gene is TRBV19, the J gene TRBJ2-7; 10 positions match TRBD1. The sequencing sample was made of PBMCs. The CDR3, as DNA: TGTGCCAGTAAAGGGGCCGGGACAGGGGAGAACGAGCAGTACTTC. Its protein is CASKGAGTGENEQYF. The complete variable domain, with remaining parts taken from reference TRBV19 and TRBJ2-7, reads DGGITQSPKYLFRKEGQNVTLSCEQNLNHDAMYWYRQDPGQGLRLIYYSQIVNDFQKGDIAEGYSVSREKKESFPLTVTSAQKNPTAFYLCASKGAGTGENEQYFGPGTRLTVT.